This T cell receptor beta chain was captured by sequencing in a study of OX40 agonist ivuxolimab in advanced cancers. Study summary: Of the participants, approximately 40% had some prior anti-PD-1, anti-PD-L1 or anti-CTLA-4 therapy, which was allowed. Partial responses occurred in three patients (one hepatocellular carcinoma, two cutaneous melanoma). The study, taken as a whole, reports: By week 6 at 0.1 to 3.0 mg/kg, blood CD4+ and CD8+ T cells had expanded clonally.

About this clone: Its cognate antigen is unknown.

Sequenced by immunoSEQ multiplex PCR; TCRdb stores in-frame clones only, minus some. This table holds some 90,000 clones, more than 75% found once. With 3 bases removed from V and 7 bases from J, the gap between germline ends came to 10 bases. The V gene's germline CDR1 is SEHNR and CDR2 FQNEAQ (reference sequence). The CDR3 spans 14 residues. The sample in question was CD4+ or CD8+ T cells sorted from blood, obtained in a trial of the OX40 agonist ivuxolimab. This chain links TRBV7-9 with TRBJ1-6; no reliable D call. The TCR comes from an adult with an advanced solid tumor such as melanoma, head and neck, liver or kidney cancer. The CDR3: CASSFLTLNSPLHF. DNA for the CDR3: TGTGCCAGCAGCTTCCTGACTTTAAATTCACCCCTCCACTTT.